One T cell receptor (beta chain) is described in this entry. These data are taken from a study of STAT5B mutations in CD4+ large granular lymphocyte leukemia. Germline V CDR1 and CDR2: KGHSH, LQKENI. CDR3 length: 15 residues. V lost 2 bases and J lost 1, with 11 bases in between. Produced via immunoSEQ multiplex PCR; TCRdb's table is partial and in-frame only. The table records over 25,000 clones, around 81% of them present only once. The sample comprised CD4+ T cells from blood buffy coats. This chain connects TRBV18 to TRBJ1-1; D is unresolved. This TCR derives from a human donor in good health. The CDR3: CASSPARVGNTEAFF. The DNA of the CDR3 is TGTGCCAGCTCACCAGCCCGGGTAGGGAACACTGAAGCTTTCTTT.